The subject of this entry is one TCR beta chain. The antigen is undetermined. Other DNA sequences from this sample encode an identical CDR3 as well. These data originate in a study of shared clonotypes between healthy human individuals. About the research overall: A donor's plate count was three for CD4 naive and three for CD4 memory; CD8 naive had two and CD8 memory one.

Naive CD8 populations comprised CD45RO-negative cells positively selected for CCR7, excluding terminally differentiated effector memory CD45RA+ cells. The CDR3 is made up of 12 amino acids. Germline-derived CDR1 and CDR2 are MNHEY and SVGAGI. Trimming stripped 2 bases from V and 1 base from J, with 2 bases between. The study, taken as a whole, reports: Sequencing depth was expected to affect clonotype sharing among donors.

Generated by immunoSEQ multiplex PCR, the TCRdb table keeps only in-frame clones and is missing some. The profile shows some 2,000,000 clones, about 94% of them singletons. The receptor was derived from a man in his late teens or twenties in good health. The sample comprised naive CD8+ T cells sorted from blood. This rearrangement joins TRBV6-5 to TRBJ1-2; D is undetermined. The CDR3 coding sequence is TGTGCCAGCAGTTACGATAACTATGGCTACACCTTC. This encodes CASSYDNYGYTF.